This T cell receptor beta chain was documented in a study of low-dose radiotherapy and immunotherapy resistance in tumors. Study details: One day prior to radiation and immunotherapy, intravenous cyclophosphamide at 200 mg/m2 was given, repeated every two weeks. Each patient took aspirin at a dose of 300 mg by mouth once daily over the course of four cycles, with dosing beginning on cycle 1 day 1.

TRAV and TRBV primers primed cDNA for both TCRalpha and TCRbeta. TCRs underwent 20 PCR cycles of amplification with a constant-region primer and V-primer adapter. TCRdb independently ran MiXCR on the reads; one entry per CDR3 protein. In the table there are more than 30,000 distinct CDR3 sequences, under 55% of which are singletons. Documented time point: after trial treatment. Noted treatment: LDRT plus nivolumab, ipilimumab, low-dose cyclophosphamide and aspirin (RACIN trial). The study gave donors nivolumab, ipilimumab, aspirin, low-dose cyclophosphamide and low-dose radiotherapy. Advanced solid tumors lacking tumor-infiltrating lymphocytes characterized eligible patients. On this clonotype: A far larger clone differs by one base, so this is likely a read error.

The ends were cut back, 3 bases at V and 2 bases at J, with 7 bases in the middle. The germline CDR1 and CDR2 sequences are SGHTS and YDEGEE. CDR3 length equals 13 residues. The chain recombines TRBV5-8 with TRBJ2-3; D remains ambiguous. The source is a male donor with gallbladder cancer. Sample: PBMCs, taken after low-dose radiotherapy plus immunotherapy. Here the CDR3 DNA reads TGTGCCAGCAGCTCGACTTCCACAGATACGCAGTATTTT. The encoded protein is CASSSTSTDTQYF. Complete variable domain (other parts from reference TRBV5-8 and TRBJ2-3): EAGVTQSPTHLIKTRGQQATLRCSPISGHTSVYWYQQALGLGLQFLLWYDEGEERNRGNFPPRFSGRQFPNYSSELNVNALELEDSALYLCASSSTSTDTQYFGPGTRLTVL.